The clone carrying this T cell receptor beta chain was detected only a few times. This sample was taken from a study of cytomegalovirus exposure and HLA in healthy donors. For the study at large: The 100 to 150 validation repertoires, a later analysis reported, used the same platform as the 700 or so repertoires from the first cohort.

Measured with immunoSEQ multiplex PCR; TCRdb has only the in-frame clones, and not every one. Here the sample spans 240,000 or so clones, approximately 86% being singletons. V was pared by 5 bases and J by 1 base, with 8 bases of the junction left unmatched. The CDR3 contains 17 residues. Germline-derived CDR1 and CDR2 are SGHRS and YFSETQ. The chain joins TRBV5-1 to TRBJ2-3, with TRBD1 matching over 12 bases. Sequencing was performed on PBMCs. The TCR originated in a woman under 40 in good health and CMV-seropositive. The CDR3 bases are TGCGCCAGCAGTACCGGGACAGGGGGCGGAGGCACAGATACGCAGTATTTT. This sequence encodes CASSTGTGGGGTDTQYF.